These T cell receptor beta chains were read from a single sample in a study of blood T cell repertoires in COVID-19. Data came from immunoSEQ multiplex PCR; TCRdb stores just in-frame clones and leaves some out. The sample records some 150,000 clones, about 89% being singletons. The material sequenced was peripheral blood. The receptors come from a man in his 70s with acute or convalescent COVID-19. Each CDR3 is given with its conserved first and last residue. The order of the fields is J gene, V gene, CDR3 protein.

TRBJ1-2 | TRBV18 | CASSPLGGWDVRYGYTF
TRBJ1-4 | TRBV3-1/TRBV3-2 | CASSPSDSNEKLFF
TRBJ1-5 | TRBV4-1 | CASSQGTGREPQHF
TRBJ1-2 | TRBV6-5 | CASRRTGTGYGYTF
TRBJ2-7 | TRBV28 | CASSYGGYEQYF
TRBJ2-7 | TRBV11-2 | CASSARDRGLREQYF
TRBJ2-1 | TRBV6-5 | CASSYSPGQGGNEQFF
TRBJ1-4 | TRBV19 | CASSISVHEKLFF
TRBJ2-7 | TRBV9 | CASSESTGVSYEQYF
TRBJ2-5 | TRBV5-6 | CASGGGQGQETQYF
TRBJ2-6 | TRBV5-1 | CASSSTGGNSGANVLTF
TRBJ1-1 | TRBV19 | CASTPFGNTEAFF
TRBJ2-7 | TRBV27 | CASAQSRSSYEQYF
TRBJ2-7 | TRBV28 | CANSGTGTYEQYF
TRBJ1-1 | TRBV10-3 | CAISRTENTEAFF
TRBJ2-2 | TRBV6-5 | CASVGGRASGELFF
TRBJ2-7 | TRBV18 | CASSPGRDRAVYEQYF
TRBJ2-1 | TRBV5-1 | CASSPALVGSVLANEQFF
TRBJ2-3 | TRBV7-3 | CASSLKSGGGTDTQYF
TRBJ1-6 | TRBV19 | CASNTAGILNSPLHF
TRBJ2-7 | TRBV7-9 | CASSSEQALQQYF
TRBJ2-3 | TRBV7-8 | CASSLALTRGDTDTQYF
TRBJ1-5 | TRBV7-8 | CASSLGRNRGRGDQPQHF
TRBJ1-2 | TRBV5-1 | CASSLPGVYGYTF
TRBJ2-5 | TRBV18 | CASSPGLGLRETQYF
TRBJ2-7 | TRBV18 | CASSPAVGGKYEQYF
TRBJ2-7 | TRBV12-3/TRBV12-4 | CASSLGAGEQYF
TRBJ1-3 | TRBV10-3 | CAISEGTGPSSGNTIYF
TRBJ2-1 | TRBV9 | CASSVEWGGTTAYNEQFF
TRBJ1-5 | TRBV11-2 | CASSHLTNGNQPQHF
TRBJ1-1 | TRBV12-3/TRBV12-4 | CASSLGRGPGAFF
TRBJ2-7 | TRBV28 | CASSLYPPYEQYF
TRBJ1-1 | TRBV5-1 | CASSLRGNTEAFF
TRBJ1-3 | TRBV4-2 | CASSMTGTGNTIYF
TRBJ2-2 | TRBV18 | CASSNSGTSNTGELFF
TRBJ2-3 | TRBV5-1 | CASSLGAGADTQYF
TRBJ1-1 | TRBV6-2/TRBV6-3 | CASSYPRDSERDTEAFF
TRBJ1-2 | TRBV5-5 | CASSLAGYGYTF
TRBJ2-7 | TRBV3-1/TRBV3-2 | CASSQAGSSYEQYF
TRBJ2-5 | TRBV7-9 | CASRLAGGPGETQYF
TRBJ2-2 | TRBV7-2 | CASSLEGLAPLNTGELFF
TRBJ2-7 | TRBV6-5 | CASSSGQIYMTYEQYF